The 20 T cell receptor beta chains in this list originate from one sample, sequenced in a study of shared clonotypes between healthy human individuals. Clones were sequenced by immunoSEQ multiplex PCR, and TCRdb holds only the in-frame ones, with some missing. The sample holds 530,000 or so clones, 60% to 80% seen once. Specimen: PBMCs. The origin of the receptors is a woman in her 40s in good health. Some clones in this sample may be carry-over from other donors' samples.

This clone was observed a single time. The chain links TRBV6-6 to TRBJ1-5; 7 bases are shared with TRBD1. The CDR3 is 15 amino acids. V lost 4 bases, J lost 2 bases, and 5 bases stayed unmatched. Germline V gives CDR1 MNHNY, CDR2 SVGAGI (reference sequence). The CDR3 DNA reads TGTGCCAGCAGTTGGGGGACAGAGCGCAATCAGCCCCAGCATTTT. It yields the protein CASSWGTERNQPQHF.

The rearrangement links TRBV7-3 to TRBJ2-2; TRBD1 might be the D (6 bases). Germline values: CDR1 SGHTA, CDR2 FQGTGA. V was trimmed by 2 bases and J by 4 bases, leaving 11 bases between them. The CDR3 has 15 amino acids. The CDR3 is CASSLVQGSTGELFF. The CDR3 nucleotides are TGTGCCAGCAGCTTAGTGCAGGGGTCCACCGGGGAGCTGTTTTTT.

The CDR3, as DNA: TGCAGCGTTAAGGGGGGCTACGAGCAGTACTTC. Residues: CSVKGGYEQYF. J is TRBJ2-7 and V is TRBV29-1; either TRBD1 or TRBD2 may supply D (6 bases each). Germline V gene sequence: CDR1 SQVTM, CDR2 ANQGSEA. The V end was cut by 5 bases, the J end by 3 bases, with 8 bases between. The CDR3 is 11 amino acids.

The J gene is TRBJ1-3, the V gene TRBV5-4, with D possibly matching TRBD1 (6 bases). Trimming cost V 2 bases and J 0 bases, with 9 bases left between them. In germline, CDR1 is SGHNT, CDR2 YYREEE (reference sequence). The CDR3 runs to 15 residues. The chain's CDR3 is CASSLRGGSGNTIYF. CDR3 coding DNA: TGTGCCAGCAGCTTAAGGGGGGGCTCTGGAAACACCATATATTTT.

The rearrangement uses TRBV4-3 and TRBJ1-1; 8 bases align to TRBD1. Germline CDR1 LGHNA, CDR2 YSLEER. Trimming at V came to 2 bases and at J to 3 bases, leaving 14 bases not matched to a gene. The length of the CDR3 is 18 residues. The DNA for the CDR3 is TGCGCCAGCAGCCAATCGAGGGCAGGGGGCCGTGGAGACACTGAAGCTTTCTTT. Its protein product is CASSQSRAGGRGDTEAFF.

The rearrangement joins TRBV7-3 to TRBJ2-5; tentatively, D is TRBD1 or TRBD2 (5 bases each). Germline lookup yields CDR1 SGHTA and CDR2 FQGTGA. The CDR3 has 13 amino acids. Trimming stripped 10 bases from V and 1 base from J, with 13 bases between. CDR3 region: CATSNGAQETQYF. For the CDR3, the DNA is TGTGCCACCTCAAACGGGGCCCAAGAGACCCAGTACTTC.

The rearrangement uses TRBV7-8 and TRBJ1-4; D perhaps matches TRBD1 (5 bases). The V and J ends lost 3 bases and 4 bases respectively, with 12 bases between them. CDR1 and CDR2 (germline): SGHVS, FQNEAQ. The CDR3 contains 15 residues. The CDR3 bases are TGTGCCAGCAGCTTTTCAGGGATCCGTAATGAAAAACTGTTTTTT. It encodes CASSFSGIRNEKLFF.

The chain employs TRBV28 and TRBJ2-7; D is unclear. Trimming removed 5 bases from V and 0 bases from J, with 11 bases in between. The CDR3 is 14 residues long. Germline CDR1 reads MDHEN; CDR2 reads SYDVKM. CDR3 sequence (DNA): TGTGCCAGCAGTCCTTACAGAGGCTCCTACGAGCAGTACTTC. Its translation: CASSPYRGSYEQYF.

The rearrangement uses TRBV6-1 and TRBJ2-2; D may be TRBD1 (6 bases). Germline V gives CDR1 MNHNS, CDR2 SASEGT. Trimming took off 5 bases at V and 6 bases at J, with 13 bases between the two ends. This CDR3 is built from 14 residues. The CDR3 loop is CASSPDRWAGELFF. The CDR3 nucleotides are TGTGCCAGCAGTCCAGACAGGTGGGCCGGGGAGCTGTTTTTT.

This chain links TRBV4-3 with TRBJ2-1, with D perhaps given as TRBD1 or TRBD2 (6 bases each). The length of the CDR3 is 14 residues. The ends were cut back, 2 bases at V and 6 bases at J, with 11 bases in the middle. Germline CDR1 reads LGHNA; CDR2 reads YSLEER. The CDR3 spells CASSQPGASNEQFF. The CDR3 DNA follows: TGCGCCAGCAGCCAACCGGGGGCCTCCAATGAGCAGTTCTTC.

About this clone: A much bigger clone sits one base away, suggesting this may be a read error. The sample has other DNA sequences that encode this CDR3 too. The chain has TRBV28 and TRBJ1-5, with D hard to call. V lost 5 bases and J lost 5, with 10 bases in between. Germline V gene lookup returns CDR1 MDHEN and CDR2 SYDVKM. CDR3 length: 13 residues. The CDR3 sequence: CASSAFGDQPQHF. DNA for the CDR3: TGTGCCAGCAGTGCCTTCGGGGATCAGCCCCAGCATTTT.

The chain is built from TRBV28 and TRBJ1-5, with a tentative D call TRBD1 (6 bases). This CDR3 has 14 amino acids. V was pared by 6 bases and J by 0 bases, with 9 bases between. Germline V gene sequence: CDR1 MDHEN, CDR2 SYDVKM. Here the CDR3 DNA reads TGTGCCAGCAGACGGACAGATAGCAATCAGCCCCAGCATTTT. Its protein is CASRRTDSNQPQHF.

The chain links TRBV5-1 to TRBJ2-3; D gene ambiguous. CDR3 size: 15 residues. V was trimmed by 0 bases and J by 0 bases, leaving 8 bases between them. Germline V gene data show CDR1 as SGHRS and CDR2 as YFSETQ. Here the CDR3 DNA reads TGCGCCAGCAGCTTGGCTACCCCTAGCACAGATACGCAGTATTTT. Protein sequence: CASSLATPSTDTQYF.

This sequence joins TRBV7-6 and TRBJ2-7; the D gene is possibly TRBD2 (5 bases). The CDR3 consists of 15 residues. From germline, CDR1 is SGHVS and CDR2 FNYEAQ. Deletions cut 5 bases from V and 7 bases from J, with 21 bases between. CDR3 protein: CASSPTTLLDREQYF. The CDR3 DNA follows: TGTGCCAGCAGCCCTACGACCCTACTAGATCGGGAGCAGTACTTC.

This clone was seen just once. The V call is TRBV28, the J call TRBJ1-5; D unresolved. The CDR3 is 12 amino acids. Per germline, CDR1 MDHEN and CDR2 SYDVKM. Trimming removed 2 bases at V and 5 bases at J, with 4 bases between. The CDR3, as DNA: TGTGCCAGCAGTTTAGAGGATCAGCCCCAGCATTTT. Translation gives CASSLEDQPQHF. The whole variable domain, remainder taken from reference TRBV28 and TRBJ1-5, is DVKVTQSSRYLVKRTGEKVFLECVQDMDHENMFWYRQDPGLGLRLIYFSYDVKMKEKGDIPEGYSVSREKKERFSLILESASTNQTSMYLCASSLEDQPQHFGDGTRLSIL.

The V call is TRBV6-1, the J call TRBJ1-3, with 7 bases that match TRBD1. Germline CDR1 reads MNHNS; CDR2 reads SASEGT. After removal of 1 base from V and 2 bases from J, the junction contained 2 bases not matched to a gene. This CDR3 is 15 amino acids long. CDR3: CASSEGTGPGNTIYF. In nucleotides, the CDR3 is TGTGCCAGCAGTGAAGGGACAGGACCTGGAAACACCATATATTTT.

V usage is TRBV4-2 and J usage is TRBJ2-1, with 11 bases fitting TRBD2. V shed 5 bases and J 0 bases; nucleotides not matched to a gene: 3. This CDR3 comprises 16 residues. The germline gives CDR1 LGHNA, CDR2 YNFKEQ. The CDR3 is CASSTTSGSSYNEQFF. The CDR3 region has the DNA TGTGCCAGCAGCACTACTAGCGGGAGCTCCTACAATGAGCAGTTCTTC.

This chain connects TRBV28 to TRBJ1-5, with 7 bases matching TRBD1. The germline CDR1 and CDR2 sequences are MDHEN and SYDVKM. CDR3 length: 16 amino acids. V was clipped by 5 bases and J by 4 bases; unmatched bases: 11. DNA for the CDR3: TGTGCCAGCAGTCCTGGGACAGCTATAACTAATCAGCCCCAGCATTTT. It codes for CASSPGTAITNQPQHF.

The chain employs TRBV6-6 and TRBJ1-2, with D perhaps matching TRBD1 (5 bases). The germline V gene encodes CDR1 MNHNY and CDR2 SVGAGI (reference sequence). V was shortened by 0 bases and J by 8 bases, with 13 bases between the two germline ends. CDR3 length: 14 amino acids. CDR3 DNA sequence: TGTGCCAGCAGTTACTCGATGCAGGGAAGCGGCTACACCTTC. Translating it yields CASSYSMQGSGYTF.

The rearrangement joins TRBV9 to TRBJ2-5; the D is unclear. Looked up from germline, CDR1 is SGDLS and CDR2 is YYNGEE. The CDR3 runs to 14 residues. V gave up 0 bases and J gave up 0 bases, with 6 bases separating them. The CDR3 DNA is TGTGCCAGCAGCGTAGATCAGGACCAAGAGACCCAGTACTTC. Its protein product is CASSVDQDQETQYF. The whole variable domain, remainder taken from reference TRBV9 and TRBJ2-5, is DSGVTQTPKHLITATGQRVTLRCSPRSGDLSVYWYQQSLDQGLQFLIQYYNGEERAKGNILERFSAQQFPDLHSELNLSSLELGDSALYFCASSVDQDQETQYFGPGTRLLVL.